Presented here are 24 T cell receptor beta chains from one specimen sequenced in a study of CD8 T cells in Susac syndrome. Random hexamers primed reverse transcription of about 0.5 to 1 ug RNA. Each CDR3 protein is one row after TCRdb ran MiXCR on the immunoSEQ multiplex PCR reads. This table holds about 190,000 distinct CDR3 sequences, approximately 95% found once. Sequencing used CD4+ T cells from PBMCs. These receptor sequences come from a human donor with Susac syndrome.

The chain has TRBV7-2 and TRBJ2-1; D unclear. The CDR3 is 14 amino acids. Germline V gives CDR1 SGHTA, CDR2 FQGNSA. Trimming left V 1 base short and J 3 bases short, with 7 bases between. CDR3: CASSLERLYNEQFF. The CDR3 nucleotides are TGTGCCAGCAGCTTAGAGCGTCTCTACAATGAGCAGTTCTTC.

This chain uses TRBV7-3 with TRBJ2-1; D is perhaps TRBD1 (5 bases). The CDR3 contains 15 residues. In germline, CDR1 is SGHTA, CDR2 FQGTGA. V was shortened by 5 bases and J by 7 bases, with 18 bases between the two germline ends. CDR3 residues: CASSPQGYSRNEQFF. CDR3 nucleotides: TGTGCCAGCAGCCCCCAGGGATATAGCAGGAATGAGCAGTTCTTC.

J is TRBJ1-6 and V is TRBV5-4; the D gene is possibly TRBD1 (5 bases). Per germline, CDR1 SGHNT and CDR2 YYREEE (reference sequence). Trimming removed 4 bases from V and 5 bases from J, with 13 bases in between. The CDR3 covers 15 residues. The chain's CDR3 is CASSEPRGDNSPLHF. DNA of the CDR3: TGTGCCAGCAGCGAACCGAGGGGTGATAATTCACCCCTCCACTTT.

The chain is built from TRBV4-1 and TRBJ1-6; D gene ambiguous. V lost 0 bases and J 4 bases, leaving 10 bases between the germline ends. Germline CDR1 is MGHRA and CDR2 is YSYEKL. This CDR3 contains 16 residues. CDR3 nucleotide sequence: TGCGCCAGCAGCCAAGATTTGGGATATTATAATTCACCCCTCCACTTT. Translating gives CASSQDLGYYNSPLHF.

The rearrangement joins TRBV30 to TRBJ1-3; D gene ambiguous. Germline V gives CDR1 GTSNPN, CDR2 SVGIG (reference sequence). The CDR3 runs to 15 residues. Trimming pared 0 bases from V and 0 bases from J, leaving 9 bases between. The CDR3 DNA follows: TGTGCCTGGAGTGTAGGGCGCCGCTCTGGAAACACCATATATTTT. This encodes CAWSVGRRSGNTIYF. Based on the CDR3 plus reference TRBV30 and TRBJ1-3, the full variable domain is SQTIHQWPATLVQPVGSPLSLECTVEGTSNPNLYWYRQAAGRGLQLLFYSVGIGQISSEVPQNLSASRPQDRQFILSSKKLLLSDSGFYLCAWSVGRRSGNTIYFGEGSWLTVV.

This chain uses TRBV5-1 with TRBJ2-2, with 8 bases lining up with TRBD1. Trimming took 4 bases from V and 2 from J; bases not matched to a gene: 7. Germline-derived CDR1 and CDR2 are SGHRS and YFSETQ. This CDR3 is 16 amino acids long. CDR3 loop: CASSLRQGQNTGELFF. The CDR3, as DNA: TGCGCCAGCAGCCTTAGACAGGGGCAAAACACCGGGGAGCTGTTTTTT. The full variable domain, with the rest looked up from reference TRBV5-1 and TRBJ2-2, is KAGVTQTPRYLIKTRGQQVTLSCSPISGHRSVSWYQQTPGQGLQFLFEYFSETQRNKGNFPGRFSGRQFSNSRSEMNVSTLELGDSALYLCASSLRQGQNTGELFFGEGSRLTVL.

This sequence joins TRBV4-3 and TRBJ2-7; D gene uncertain. CDR3 size: 15 residues. V was trimmed by 1 base and J by 1 base, leaving 11 bases between them. Germline V gene sequence: CDR1 LGHNA, CDR2 YSLEER. The CDR3 region has the DNA TGCGCCAGCAGCCAAGTTCTTGGCGGTTCCTACGAGCAGTACTTC. The encoded protein is CASSQVLGGSYEQYF.

This chain links TRBV15 with TRBJ2-2, with 8 bases that match TRBD2. Germline values: CDR1 LNHNV, CDR2 YYDKDF (reference sequence). J was trimmed by 3 bases and V by 5 bases; bases with no gene match: 11. The CDR3 is made up of 17 amino acids. CDR3 nucleotide sequence: TGTGCCACCAGCTACGGAGCGGGGGTATCCGACACCGGGGAGCTGTTTTTT. Its protein is CATSYGAGVSDTGELFF.

The chain recombines TRBV6-6 with TRBJ1-1, with D hard to call. CDR1 and CDR2 (germline): MNHNY, SVGAGI (reference sequence). This CDR3 contains 13 residues. V lost 2 bases, J lost 7 bases, and 11 bases lay in between. The CDR3 DNA sequence: TGTGCCAGCAGTTACCCTGCCCCAGGTGAAGCTTTCTTT. Translation gives CASSYPAPGEAFF.

The CDR3 DNA follows: TGCGCCAGCAGCTTGACTCCGGGACAGGGAACCTACGAGCAGTACTTC. Translated, it gives CASSLTPGQGTYEQYF. The rearrangement joins TRBV5-1 to TRBJ2-7, with TRBD1 matching over 9 bases. The length of the CDR3 is 16 residues. The ends lost 1 base at V and 2 bases at J; junction bases unmatched: 7. In germline, CDR1 is SGHRS, CDR2 YFSETQ.

The CDR3, as DNA: TGTGCCTGGAGAGAGACTCTGCAGAACCGAAATTCACCCCTCCACTTT. Translating it yields CAWRETLQNRNSPLHF. The V call is TRBV30, the J call TRBJ1-6; D is uncertain. There are 16 residues in the CDR3. Trimming shortened V by 3 bases and J by 7 bases, and 19 bases separated the two germline ends. The V gene's germline CDR1 is GTSNPN and CDR2 SVGIG (reference sequence).

The rearrangement uses TRBV6-5 and TRBJ1-5, with a weak D call TRBD1 (6 bases). The V gene lost 10 bases and the J gene lost 4 bases, with 14 bases spanning the gap. This CDR3 is built from 13 residues. Germline V gene data show CDR1 as MNHEY and CDR2 as SVGAGI. CDR3 amino acids: CATSRTVNQPQHF. The DNA for the CDR3 is TGTGCCACTAGCAGGACAGTGAATCAGCCCCAGCATTTT.

This clonotype was recorded once. The chain is built from TRBV20-1 and TRBJ2-6, with a tentative D call TRBD2 (6 bases). This CDR3 has 16 residues. CDR1 and CDR2 from the germline V gene are DFQATT and SNEGSKA (reference sequence). Trimming took off 2 bases at V and 1 base at J, with 12 bases between the two ends. The CDR3 DNA is TGCAGTGCTAGACTCTTCGGAGGGTCTGGGGCCAACGTCCTGACTTTC. Translation: CSARLFGGSGANVLTF.

The rearrangement links TRBV28 to TRBJ1-1; D is possibly TRBD1 (6 bases). CDR1 MDHEN and CDR2 SYDVKM come from the germline V gene. V was cut by 6 bases and J by 7 bases, with 15 bases left in between. The CDR3 is made up of 13 amino acids. CDR3 nucleotide sequence: TGTGCCAGCAGCCCTACAGACAGGCATGAAGCTTTCTTT. Its translation: CASSPTDRHEAFF.

This chain links TRBV11-2 with TRBJ1-1, with no clear D. Per the germline V gene, CDR1 is SGHAT and CDR2 is FQNNGV. This CDR3 region has 15 residues. Trimming removed 1 base at V and 1 base at J, with 10 bases between. CDR3 in amino acids: CASSLVPEENTEAFF. As DNA, the CDR3 is TGTGCCAGCAGCTTAGTTCCAGAAGAGAACACTGAAGCTTTCTTT.

This sequence joins TRBV19 and TRBJ1-3; D call uncertain. Trimming pared 6 bases from V and 4 bases from J, leaving 7 bases between. The length of the CDR3 is 12 residues. Germline V CDR1 and CDR2: LNHDA, SQIVND (reference sequence). This CDR3 reads CASRIPGNTIYF. Here the CDR3 DNA reads TGTGCCAGTAGGATCCCGGGAAACACCATATATTTT.

The V call is TRBV30, the J call TRBJ1-1; D not certain. The CDR3 has 14 amino acids. Trimming took off 4 bases at V and 0 bases at J, with 12 bases between the two ends. Germline V CDR1 and CDR2: GTSNPN, SVGIG (reference sequence). The CDR3 reads CAWNREPLNTEAFF. The DNA of the CDR3 is TGTGCCTGGAACCGGGAGCCCTTGAACACTGAAGCTTTCTTT.

This clonotype was seen just once. This sequence joins TRBV7-8 and TRBJ2-3, with a possible D match to TRBD2 (5 bases). The V and J ends lost 4 bases and 1 base respectively, with 12 bases between them. The CDR3 has 15 residues. Germline lookup yields CDR1 SGHVS and CDR2 FQNEAQ. The CDR3 loop is CASSSPDLGTDTQYF. The CDR3, as DNA: TGTGCCAGCAGCTCCCCGGACTTAGGCACAGATACGCAGTATTTT. Based on the CDR3 plus reference TRBV7-8 and TRBJ2-3, the full variable domain is GAGVSQSPRYKVAKRGQDVALRCDPISGHVSLFWYQQALGQGPEFLTYFQNEAQLDKSGLPSDRFFAERPEGSVSTLKIQRTQQEDSAVYLCASSSPDLGTDTQYFGPGTRLTVL.

The chain combines TRBV14 with TRBJ2-3, with 9 bases fitting TRBD2. The CDR3 is made up of 15 amino acids. Germline values: CDR1 SGHDN, CDR2 FVKESK. V gave up 6 bases and J gave up 0 bases; unmatched junction bases: 4. Here the CDR3 reads CASSFGLASTDTQYF. CDR3 DNA sequence: TGTGCCAGCAGTTTTGGACTAGCGAGCACAGATACGCAGTATTTT. The variable domain in full, with the rest retrieved from reference TRBV14 and TRBJ2-3, is EAGVTQFPSHSVIEKGQTVTLRCDPISGHDNLYWYRRVMGKEIKFLLHFVKESKQDESGMPNNRFLAERTGGTYSTLKVQPAELEDSGVYFCASSFGLASTDTQYFGPGTRLTVL.

The gene calls are TRBV12-3 or TRBV12-4 and TRBJ1-6; TRBD1 is a possible D gene (5 bases). CDR3 length equals 13 residues. Trimming cost V 5 bases and J 7 bases, with 9 bases left between them. For the CDR3, the DNA is TGTGCCAGCAGTGGGGGATTGAATTCACCCCTCCACTTT. It translates to CASSGGLNSPLHF.

The rearrangement joins TRBV6-5 to TRBJ2-5; D perhaps matches TRBD2 (5 bases). Trimming stripped 0 bases from V and 0 bases from J, with 8 bases between. This CDR3 contains 15 residues. Germline CDR1 is MNHEY and CDR2 is SVGAGI. CDR3 nucleotides: TGTGCCAGCAGTTACTCGACCGGGGACCAAGAGACCCAGTACTTC. Its protein product is CASSYSTGDQETQYF.

This chain uses TRBV6-5 with TRBJ1-2; D possibly corresponds to TRBD1 (5 bases). V lost 6 bases and J 3 bases, leaving 14 bases between the germline ends. Germline CDR1 is MNHEY and CDR2 is SVGAGI. The CDR3 length is 14 residues. CDR3 nucleotide sequence: TGTGCCAGCAGACGTCGGGGGGAAGACTATGGCTACACCTTC. Its protein product is CASRRRGEDYGYTF.

The chain couples TRBV27 to TRBJ1-6; the match to TRBD1 covers 9 bases. The trim removed 6 bases at V and 6 bases at J, leaving 3 bases unmatched. This CDR3 spans 14 amino acids. The germline CDR1 and CDR2 sequences are MNHEY and SMNVEV (reference sequence). The CDR3 sequence: CASRGDRANSPLHF. The CDR3 DNA follows: TGTGCCAGCAGGGGGGACAGGGCTAATTCACCCCTCCACTTT.

This sequence joins TRBV20-1 and TRBJ2-7, with D hard to call. CDR1 and CDR2 from the germline V gene are DFQATT and SNEGSKA (reference sequence). Trimming removed 1 base at V and 0 bases at J, with 13 bases between. The CDR3 has 15 residues. The CDR3: CSARGWPGSSYEQYF. The CDR3 coding sequence is TGCAGTGCTAGAGGCTGGCCCGGATCCTCCTACGAGCAGTACTTC.